These 7 T cell receptor beta chains share one sample of origin, sequenced in a study of read filtering for tumor transcriptome and immune sequencing. This library used roughly 0.4 ug RNA and molecular barcoded adaptors spanning alpha/delta and beta/gamma chains. In TCRdb, the reads were re-called with MiXCR into one record per CDR3 protein. Of some 46,000 distinct CDR3 sequences in the sample, roughly 12% were seen once. Specimen: a population of CD138-negative cells sorted from bone marrow. All receptors derive from a donor aged 40 or older with multiple myeloma.

This clonotype was picked up many times. The J gene is TRBJ2-1, the V gene TRBV10-3, with TRBD2 matching 9 bases. Looked up from germline, CDR1 is ENHRY and CDR2 is SYGVKD. The CDR3 consists of 15 residues. V was pared by 3 bases and J by 12 bases, with 12 bases of the junction left unmatched. The CDR3 is CAISDGSNSGSRQFF. CDR3 DNA sequence: TGTGCCATCAGTGACGGTTCGAATAGCGGGAGTCGGCAGTTCTTC.

This clonotype was found many times. The chain recombines TRBV10-2 with TRBJ2-1, with 8 bases aligning to TRBD1. Germline lookup yields CDR1 WSHSY and CDR2 SAAADI. This CDR3 spans 15 amino acids. V shed 5 bases, J shed 9 bases, and the junction held 12 bases outside the gene matches. The CDR3 here is CASSPNDRGFGEQFF. CDR3 nucleotide sequence: TGCGCCAGCAGTCCAAACGACAGGGGATTTGGTGAGCAGTTCTTC.

This clonotype was seen at least ten times. DNA for the CDR3: TGTGCCAGCAGCCAGGGGACTTCGATCAGGACCCAGTACTTC. As protein: CASSQGTSIRTQYF. The genes are TRBV6-6 and TRBJ2-5; the D gene could be TRBD1 or TRBD2 (6 bases each). V was cut by 6 bases and J by 7 bases, with 18 bases left in between. Germline lookup yields CDR1 MNHNY and CDR2 SVGAGI (reference sequence). The CDR3 runs to 14 residues.

Comments on this clonotype: A much larger clone lies a single base off, so this may be a read error. The genes are TRBV28 and TRBJ2-3; 11 bases are a match to TRBD2. Germline lookup yields CDR1 MDHEN and CDR2 SYDVKM. The CDR3 has 15 amino acids. The CDR3 coding sequence is TGTGCCAGCAGTTTACTAGCGGGAGGCACAGATACGCTGTATTTT. This codes for CASSLLAGGTDTLYF.

Points on this clonotype: No conserved phenylalanine or tryptophan ends this CDR3, so it is likely a read error. The V gene is TRBV19, the J gene TRBJ2-7, with 7 bases matching TRBD1. There are 14 residues in the CDR3. Germline trimming cut 6 bases from V and 0 bases from J; bases unmatched to any gene: 5. The germline V gene encodes CDR1 LNHDA and CDR2 SQIVND (reference sequence). This CDR3 is CASRKTGSSYEQYS. The CDR3 nucleotides read TGTGCCAGTAGAAAGACAGGGAGCTCCTACGAGCAGTACTCC.

This clonotype was detected many times. The genes are TRBV7-8 and TRBJ2-1, with unresolved D. There are 18 residues in the CDR3. V lost 1 base and J lost 0, with 16 bases in between. The germline gives CDR1 SGHVS, CDR2 FQNEAQ. CDR3 in amino acids: CASSLEWVGLSSYNEQFF. CDR3 in DNA: TGTGCCAGCAGCTTAGAGTGGGTCGGCTTGAGCTCCTACAATGAGCAGTTCTTC.

This clonotype was recorded at least ten times. This chain connects TRBV14 to TRBJ1-1; D gene ambiguous. CDR1 is SGHDN and CDR2 is FVKESK in the germline V gene. Trimming left V 1 base short and J 11 bases short, with 14 bases between. This CDR3 region has 13 residues. CDR3 in DNA: TGTGCCAGCAGCCAAGTCATCTGGACTGGGGCTTTCTTT. Residues: CASSQVIWTGAFF.